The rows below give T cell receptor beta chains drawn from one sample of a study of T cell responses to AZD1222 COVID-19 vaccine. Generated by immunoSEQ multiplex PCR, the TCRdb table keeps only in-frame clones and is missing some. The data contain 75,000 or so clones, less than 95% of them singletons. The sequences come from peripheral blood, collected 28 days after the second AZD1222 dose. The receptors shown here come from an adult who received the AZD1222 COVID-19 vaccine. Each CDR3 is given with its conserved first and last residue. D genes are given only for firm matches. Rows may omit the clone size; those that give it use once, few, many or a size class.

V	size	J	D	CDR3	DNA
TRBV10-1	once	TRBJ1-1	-	CASSESSEGSDTEAFF	TGCGCCAGCAGTGAGTCGTCGGAGGGTTCCGACACTGAAGCTTTCTTT
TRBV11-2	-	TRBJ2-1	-	CASSFLSIGPQNNEQFF	TGTGCCAGCAGCTTCCTGAGTATCGGGCCTCAAAACAATGAGCAGTTCTTC
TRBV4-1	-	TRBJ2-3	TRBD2	CASSQDLGRGGRTDTQYF	TGCGCCAGCAGCCAAGATCTGGGTCGGGGGGGGAGGACAGATACGCAGTATTTT
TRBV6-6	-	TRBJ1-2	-	CASSYRDPYYGYTF	TGTGCCAGCAGTTACCGGGACCCCTACTATGGCTACACCTTC
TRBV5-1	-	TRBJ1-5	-	CASSLEGVQAGIAPQHF	TGCGCCAGCAGCTTGGAGGGGGTACAGGCGGGAATCGCGCCCCAGCATTTT
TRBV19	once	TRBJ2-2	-	CASSPRVGYTGELFF	TGTGCCAGTAGTCCTCGCGTGGGATACACCGGGGAGCTGTTTTTT
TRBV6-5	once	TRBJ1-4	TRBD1	CASRAGGTNEKLFF	TGTGCCAGCAGGGCAGGGGGGACTAATGAAAAACTGTTTTTT
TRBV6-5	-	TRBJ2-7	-	CASTGTGLVRQYF	TGTGCCAGCACGGGCACCGGTTTGGTTCGGCAGTACTTC
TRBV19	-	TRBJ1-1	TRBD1	CASSMAGTANTEAFF	TGTGCCAGTAGTATGGCCGGGACAGCGAACACTGAAGCTTTCTTT
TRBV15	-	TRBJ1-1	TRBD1	CATSRDRTGWTEAFF	TGTGCCACCAGCAGAGACCGGACAGGTTGGACTGAAGCTTTCTTT
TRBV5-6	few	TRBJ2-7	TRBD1	CASSSGQGPYEQYF	TGTGCCAGCAGCTCGGGACAGGGTCCCTACGAGCAGTACTTC
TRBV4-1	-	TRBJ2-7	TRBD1	CASSRDRTAYEQYF	TGCGCCAGCAGCCGGGACAGGACCGCCTACGAGCAGTACTTC
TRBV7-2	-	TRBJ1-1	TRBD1	CASSPLGTGVIEAFF	TGTGCCAGCAGCCCCCTCGGGACAGGAGTAATTGAAGCTTTCTTT
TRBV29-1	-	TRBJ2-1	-	CSVESSDYNEQFF	TGCAGCGTTGAGTCTAGCGACTACAATGAGCAGTTCTTC
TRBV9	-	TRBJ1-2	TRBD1	CASSVRDRDYGYTF	TGTGCCAGCAGCGTCCGGGACAGGGACTATGGCTACACCTTC
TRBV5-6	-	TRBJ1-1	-	CASTWGPGTEAFF	TGTGCCAGCACCTGGGGCCCAGGGACTGAAGCTTTCTTT
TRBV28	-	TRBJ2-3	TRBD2	CASRIGGAQEDTQYF	TGTGCCAGCAGGATCGGGGGGGCACAGGAAGATACGCAGTATTTT
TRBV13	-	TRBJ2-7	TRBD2	CASSPRTSGSYEQYF	TGTGCCAGCAGCCCCCGGACTAGCGGCTCCTACGAGCAGTACTTC
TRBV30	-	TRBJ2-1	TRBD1	CAWSLTGGAYNEQFF	TGTGCCTGGAGCCTAACAGGGGGCGCCTACAATGAGCAGTTCTTC
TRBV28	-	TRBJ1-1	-	CASSPRPGMNTEAFF	TGTGCCAGCAGTCCCCGGCCAGGGATGAACACTGAAGCTTTCTTT
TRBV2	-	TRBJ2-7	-	CASSDSRVSEQYF	TGTGCCAGCAGTGATTCCAGGGTAAGCGAGCAGTACTTC
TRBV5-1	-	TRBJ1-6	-	CASSFGDNSPLHF	TGCGCCAGCAGCTTCGGGGACAATTCACCCCTCCACTTT
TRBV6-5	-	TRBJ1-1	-	CASSYGARTEAFF	TGTGCCAGCAGTTATGGGGCAAGGACTGAAGCTTTCTTT
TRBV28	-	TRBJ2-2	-	CASSLDTGELFF	TGTGCCAGCAGTTTAGATACCGGGGAGCTGTTTTTT
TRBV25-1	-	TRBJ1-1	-	CASSRRGGNTEAFF	TGTGCCAGCAGTCGACGGGGGGGGAACACTGAAGCTTTCTTT
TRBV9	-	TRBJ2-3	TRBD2	CASSLSGRGIDTQYF	TGTGCCAGCAGCCTTAGCGGGAGGGGGATAGATACGCAGTATTTT
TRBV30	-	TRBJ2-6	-	CAWSRGGPFSGANVLTF	TGTGCCTGGAGTCGCGGAGGGCCATTCTCTGGGGCCAACGTCCTGACTTTC
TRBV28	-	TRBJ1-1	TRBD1	CASSQYRTGGTEAFF	TGTGCCAGCAGTCAATACAGGACAGGGGGCACTGAAGCTTTCTTT
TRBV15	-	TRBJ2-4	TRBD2	CATSRGREPKNIQYF	TGTGCCACCAGCAGGGGGCGGGAGCCCAAAAACATTCAGTACTTC
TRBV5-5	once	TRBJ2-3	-	CASSLETITDTQYF	TGTGCCAGCAGCTTGGAAACTATCACAGATACGCAGTATTTT
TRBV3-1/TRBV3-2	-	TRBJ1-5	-	CASSSRFSNQPQHF	TGTGCCAGCAGCTCACGATTTAGCAATCAGCCCCAGCATTTT
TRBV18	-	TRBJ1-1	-	CASSLNRDSEAFF	TGTGCCAGCTCACTGAACAGGGACTCTGAAGCTTTCTTT
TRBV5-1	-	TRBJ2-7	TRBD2	CASSSTTSAPPNEQYF	TGCGCCAGCAGTTCCACGACTAGCGCCCCGCCAAACGAGCAGTACTTC
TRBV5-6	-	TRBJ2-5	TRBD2	CASSEGLAAAQETQYF	TGTGCCAGCAGCGAGGGACTAGCGGCGGCCCAAGAGACCCAGTACTTC
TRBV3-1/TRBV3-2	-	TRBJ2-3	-	CASSQDSTDTQYF	TGTGCCAGCAGCCAAGACAGCACAGATACGCAGTATTTT
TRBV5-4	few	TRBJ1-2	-	CASSLPGDYGYTF	TGTGCCAGCAGCTTACCCGGGGACTATGGCTACACCTTC
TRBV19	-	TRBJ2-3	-	CASSKMSSTDTQYF	TGTGCCAGTAGTAAAATGAGCAGCACAGATACGCAGTATTTT
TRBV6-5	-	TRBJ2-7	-	CASRPTHPNEQYF	TGTGCCAGCAGACCGACCCACCCGAACGAGCAGTACTTC
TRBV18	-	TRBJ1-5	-	CASSPGQRPNQPQHF	TGTGCCAGCTCCCCCGGACAGAGGCCCAATCAGCCCCAGCATTTT
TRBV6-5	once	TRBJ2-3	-	CVGGAPTDTQYF	TGTGTGGGGGGGGCCCCCACAGATACGCAGTATTTT
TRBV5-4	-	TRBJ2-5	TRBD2	CASSFLLAGTQETQYF	TGTGCCAGCAGCTTTTTGTTAGCGGGAACTCAAGAGACCCAGTACTTC
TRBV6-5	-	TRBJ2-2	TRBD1	CASRSGQGHTGELFF	TGTGCCAGCAGGTCGGGACAGGGGCACACCGGGGAGCTGTTTTTT
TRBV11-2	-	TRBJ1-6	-	CASSLVYSPLHF	TGTGCCAGCAGCTTAGTTTATTCACCCCTCCACTTT
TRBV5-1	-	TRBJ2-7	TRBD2	CASRTSGAYEQYF	TGCGCCAGCAGAACTAGCGGGGCCTACGAGCAGTACTTC
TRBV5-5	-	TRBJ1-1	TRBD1	CASSLATTGGTEAFF	TGTGCCAGCAGCTTGGCCACGACAGGGGGCACTGAAGCTTTCTTT
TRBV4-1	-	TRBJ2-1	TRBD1	CASSQEGGWTSSYNEQFF	TGCGCCAGCAGCCAAGAAGGGGGCTGGACGAGCTCCTACAATGAGCAGTTCTTC
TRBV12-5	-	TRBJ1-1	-	CASGPPLGNTEAFF	TGTGCTAGTGGTCCGCCTTTAGGCAACACTGAAGCTTTCTTT